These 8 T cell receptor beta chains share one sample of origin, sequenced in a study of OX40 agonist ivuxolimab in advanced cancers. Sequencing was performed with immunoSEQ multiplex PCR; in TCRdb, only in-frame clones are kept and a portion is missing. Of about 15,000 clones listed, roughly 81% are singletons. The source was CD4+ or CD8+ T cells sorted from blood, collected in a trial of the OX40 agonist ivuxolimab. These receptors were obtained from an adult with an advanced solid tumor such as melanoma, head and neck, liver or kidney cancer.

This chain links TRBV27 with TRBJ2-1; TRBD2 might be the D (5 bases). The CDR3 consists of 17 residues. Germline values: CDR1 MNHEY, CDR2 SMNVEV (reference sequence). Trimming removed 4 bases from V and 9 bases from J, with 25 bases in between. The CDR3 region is CASSSTNNKLDHSEQFF. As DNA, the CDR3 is TGTGCCAGCAGTTCGACCAACAACAAACTAGACCATAGTGAGCAGTTCTTC.

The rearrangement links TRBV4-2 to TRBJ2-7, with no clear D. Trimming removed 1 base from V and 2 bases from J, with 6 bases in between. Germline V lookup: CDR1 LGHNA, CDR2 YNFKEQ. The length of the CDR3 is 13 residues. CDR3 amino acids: CASSQGNAYEQYF. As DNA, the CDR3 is TGTGCCAGCAGCCAAGGGAACGCCTACGAGCAGTACTTC.

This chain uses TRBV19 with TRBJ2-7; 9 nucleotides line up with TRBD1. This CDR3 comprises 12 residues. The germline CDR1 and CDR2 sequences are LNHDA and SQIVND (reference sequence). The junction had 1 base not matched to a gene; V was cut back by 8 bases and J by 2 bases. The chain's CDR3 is CASGQGPYEQYF. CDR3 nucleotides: TGTGCCAGTGGACAGGGGCCCTACGAGCAGTACTTC.

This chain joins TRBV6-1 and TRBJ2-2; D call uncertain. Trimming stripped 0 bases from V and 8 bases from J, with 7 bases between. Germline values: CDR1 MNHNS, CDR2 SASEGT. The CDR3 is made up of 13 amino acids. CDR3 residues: CASSEAGPGELFF. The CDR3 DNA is TGTGCCAGCAGTGAAGCAGGGCCTGGGGAGCTGTTTTTT.

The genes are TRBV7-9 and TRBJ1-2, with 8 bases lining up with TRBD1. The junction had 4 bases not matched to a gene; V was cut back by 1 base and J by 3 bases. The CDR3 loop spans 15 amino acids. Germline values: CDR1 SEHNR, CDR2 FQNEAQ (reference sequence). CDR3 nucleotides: TGTGCCAGCAGCTTAGAGGCAGGGGGCCACTATGGCTACACCTTC. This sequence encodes CASSLEAGGHYGYTF.

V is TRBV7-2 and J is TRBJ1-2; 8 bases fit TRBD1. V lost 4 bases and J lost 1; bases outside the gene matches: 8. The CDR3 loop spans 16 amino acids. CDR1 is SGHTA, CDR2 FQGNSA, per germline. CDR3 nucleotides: TGTGCCAGCAGCTACCTCACAGGGGGTAGTAACTATGGCTACACCTTC. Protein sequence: CASSYLTGGSNYGYTF. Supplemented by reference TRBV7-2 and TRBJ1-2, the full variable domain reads GAGVSQSPSNKVTEKGKDVELRCDPISGHTALYWYRQSLGQGLEFLIYFQGNSAPDKSGLPSDRFSAERTGGSVSTLTIQRTQQEDSAVYLCASSYLTGGSNYGYTFGSGTRLTVV.

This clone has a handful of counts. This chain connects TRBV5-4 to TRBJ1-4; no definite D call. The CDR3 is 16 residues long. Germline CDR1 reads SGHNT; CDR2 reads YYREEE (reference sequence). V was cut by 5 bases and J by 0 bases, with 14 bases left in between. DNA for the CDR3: TGTGCCAGCAGTACCGGAACGGAGGCAACTAATGAAAAACTGTTTTTT. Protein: CASSTGTEATNEKLFF.

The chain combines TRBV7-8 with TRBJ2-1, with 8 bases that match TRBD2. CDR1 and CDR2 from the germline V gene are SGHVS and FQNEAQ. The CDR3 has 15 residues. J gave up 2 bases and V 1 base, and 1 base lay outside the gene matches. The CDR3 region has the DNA TGTGCCAGCAGCTTAGAAGCGGGGGCCTACAATGAGCAGTTCTTC. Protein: CASSLEAGAYNEQFF.